This T cell receptor beta chain was profiled in a study of T cells after posttransplantation cyclophosphamide. Findings of the study overall: Later post-transplant blood repertoires were often dominated by donor CD8+ memory clones.

This clone came up a few times. What it recognizes is unknown. Method: immunoSEQ multiplex PCR; TCRdb's copy keeps in-frame clones and lacks some. Sampling found 4,000 to 4,500 clones, none seen once. A marrow graft followed busulfan-fludarabine conditioning, with cyclophosphamide on days +3 and +4. The germline V gene encodes CDR1 SGHAT and CDR2 FQNNGV. V was clipped by 2 bases and J by 0 bases, with 7 bases between them. The CDR3 extends over 15 amino acids. This sequence joins TRBV11-2 and TRBJ2-2, with D unresolved. Material: PBMCs, obtained after allogeneic stem cell transplant with posttransplant cyclophosphamide. The clonotype comes from a female patient younger than 35 who received an allogeneic stem cell transplant from an unrelated donor, was CMV-positive, and had acute GVHD only. Some T cells may originate from the graft donor. CDR3: CASSLRGSNTGELFF. The CDR3 DNA reads as TGTGCCAGCAGCTTACGCGGTTCGAACACCGGGGAGCTGTTTTTT.